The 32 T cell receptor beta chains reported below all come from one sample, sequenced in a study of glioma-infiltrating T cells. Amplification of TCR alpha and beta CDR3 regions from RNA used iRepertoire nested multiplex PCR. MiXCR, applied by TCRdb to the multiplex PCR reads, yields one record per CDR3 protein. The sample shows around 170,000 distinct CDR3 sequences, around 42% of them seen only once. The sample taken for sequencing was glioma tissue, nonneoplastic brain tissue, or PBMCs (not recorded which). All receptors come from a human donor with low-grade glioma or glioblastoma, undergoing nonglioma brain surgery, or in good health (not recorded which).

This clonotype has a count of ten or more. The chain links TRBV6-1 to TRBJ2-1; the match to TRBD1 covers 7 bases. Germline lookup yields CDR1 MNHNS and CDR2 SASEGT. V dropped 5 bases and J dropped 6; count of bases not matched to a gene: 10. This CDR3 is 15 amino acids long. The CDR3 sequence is CASSLQGVLVNEQFF. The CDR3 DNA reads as TGTGCCAGCAGTCTTCAGGGGGTTCTGGTCAATGAGCAGTTCTTC.

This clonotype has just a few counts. The CDR3 loop reads CASSLKQANTEAFF. CDR3 nucleotides: TGTGCCAGCAGCTTAAAACAAGCGAACACTGAAGCTTTCTTT. The V call is TRBV7-8, the J call TRBJ1-1; D ambiguous. Trimming shortened V by 2 bases and J by 1 base, and 8 bases separated the two germline ends. The length of the CDR3 is 14 residues. Germline lookup yields CDR1 SGHVS and CDR2 FQNEAQ. The full variable domain, in which reference TRBV7-8 and TRBJ1-1 provide the parts outside the CDR3, is GAGVSQSPRYKVAKRGQDVALRCDPISGHVSLFWYQQALGQGPEFLTYFQNEAQLDKSGLPSDRFFAERPEGSVSTLKIQRTQQEDSAVYLCASSLKQANTEAFFGQGTRLTVV.

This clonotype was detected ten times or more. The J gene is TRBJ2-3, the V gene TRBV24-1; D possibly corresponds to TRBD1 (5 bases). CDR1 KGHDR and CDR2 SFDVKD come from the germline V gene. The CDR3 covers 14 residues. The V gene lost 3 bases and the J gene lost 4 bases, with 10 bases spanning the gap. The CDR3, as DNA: TGTGCCACCAGTGATGACAGTTTGGCAGATACGCAGTATTTT. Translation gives CATSDDSLADTQYF.

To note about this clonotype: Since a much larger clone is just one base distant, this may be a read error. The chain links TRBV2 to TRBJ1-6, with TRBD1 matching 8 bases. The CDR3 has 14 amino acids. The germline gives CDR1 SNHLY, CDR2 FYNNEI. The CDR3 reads CASRKTGENSPLRF. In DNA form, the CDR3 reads TGTGCCAGCAGAAAGACAGGGGAGAATTCACCCCTCCGCTTT. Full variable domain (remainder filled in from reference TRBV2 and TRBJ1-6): EPEVTQTPSHQVTQMGQEVILRCVPISNHLYFYWYRQILGQKVEFLVSFYNNEISEKSEIFDDQFSVERPDGSNFTLKIRSTKLEDSAMYFCASRKTGENSPLRFGNGTRLTVT.

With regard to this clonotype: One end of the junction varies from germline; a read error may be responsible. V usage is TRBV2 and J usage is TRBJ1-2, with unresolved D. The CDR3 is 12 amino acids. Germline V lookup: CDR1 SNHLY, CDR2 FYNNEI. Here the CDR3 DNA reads TGTGACAGCAGAGAAAAGGAGCCTGGGTACACCTTC. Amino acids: CDSREKEPGYTF.

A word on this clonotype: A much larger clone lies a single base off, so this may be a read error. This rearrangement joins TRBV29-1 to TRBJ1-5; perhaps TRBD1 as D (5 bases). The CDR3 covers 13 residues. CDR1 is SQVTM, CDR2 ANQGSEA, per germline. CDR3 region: CSVEQGRDQPHHF. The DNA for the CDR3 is TGCAGCGTTGAACAGGGACGTGATCAGCCCCATCATTTT.

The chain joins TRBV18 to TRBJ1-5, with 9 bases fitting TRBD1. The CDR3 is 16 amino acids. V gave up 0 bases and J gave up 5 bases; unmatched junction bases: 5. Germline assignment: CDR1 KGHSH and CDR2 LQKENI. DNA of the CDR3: TGTGCCAGCTCACCACCGTCGGGGACAGGGTATCAGCCCCAGCATTTT. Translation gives CASSPPSGTGYQPQHF.

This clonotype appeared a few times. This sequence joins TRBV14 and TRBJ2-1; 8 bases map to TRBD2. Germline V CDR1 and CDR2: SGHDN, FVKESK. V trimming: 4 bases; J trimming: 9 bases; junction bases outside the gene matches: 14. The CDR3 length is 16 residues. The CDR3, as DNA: TGTGCCAGCAGCCCCTGGGGGGGCGGGAGGATTAGTGAGCAGTTCTTC. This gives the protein CASSPWGGGRISEQFF.

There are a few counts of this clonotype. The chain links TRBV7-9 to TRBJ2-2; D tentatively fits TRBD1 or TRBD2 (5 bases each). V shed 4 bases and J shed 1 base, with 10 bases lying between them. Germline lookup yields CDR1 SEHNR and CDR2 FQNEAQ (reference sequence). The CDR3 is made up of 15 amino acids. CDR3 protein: CASSWGTKNTGELFF. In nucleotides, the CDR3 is TGTGCCAGCAGCTGGGGGACGAAGAACACCGGGGAGCTGTTTTTT.

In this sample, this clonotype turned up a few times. The CDR3 here is CATSGKISGRAGSEQFF. CDR3 in DNA: TGTGCCACCAGTGGAAAAATTAGCGGGAGGGCCGGGTCTGAGCAGTTCTTC. The chain links TRBV24-1 to TRBJ2-1, with 11 nucleotides matching TRBD2. The CDR3 covers 17 residues. The V gene end was trimmed by 5 bases and the J gene end by 9 bases; junction bases not matched to a gene: 14. CDR1 is KGHDR and CDR2 is SFDVKD in the germline V gene.

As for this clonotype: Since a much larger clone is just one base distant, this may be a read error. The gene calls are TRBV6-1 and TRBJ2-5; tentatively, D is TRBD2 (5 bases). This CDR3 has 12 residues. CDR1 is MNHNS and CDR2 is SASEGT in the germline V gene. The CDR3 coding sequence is TGTGCCAGCAGTGCAGGTGGGGAGACCAAGTACTTC. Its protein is CASSAGGETKYF.

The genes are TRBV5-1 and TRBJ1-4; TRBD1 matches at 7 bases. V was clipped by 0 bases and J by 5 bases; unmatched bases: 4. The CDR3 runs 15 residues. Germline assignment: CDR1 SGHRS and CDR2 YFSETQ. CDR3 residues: CASSLEGQQNEKLFF. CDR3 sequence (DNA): TGCGCCAGCAGCTTGGAGGGACAGCAGAATGAAAAACTGTTTTTT.

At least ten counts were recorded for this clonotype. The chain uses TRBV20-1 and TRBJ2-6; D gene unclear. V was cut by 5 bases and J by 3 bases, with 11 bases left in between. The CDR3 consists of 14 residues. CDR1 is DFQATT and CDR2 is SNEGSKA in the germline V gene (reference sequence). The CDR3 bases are TGCAGTGCTGTGAGAATCTATGGGGCCAACGTCCTGACTTTC. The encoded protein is CSAVRIYGANVLTF.

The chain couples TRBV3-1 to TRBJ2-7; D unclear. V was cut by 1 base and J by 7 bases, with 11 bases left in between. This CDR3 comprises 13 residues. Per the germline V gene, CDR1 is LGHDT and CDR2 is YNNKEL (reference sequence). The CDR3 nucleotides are TGTGCCAGCAGCCAAGCGTGGTCCGGAGAGCAGTACTTC. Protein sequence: CASSQAWSGEQYF.

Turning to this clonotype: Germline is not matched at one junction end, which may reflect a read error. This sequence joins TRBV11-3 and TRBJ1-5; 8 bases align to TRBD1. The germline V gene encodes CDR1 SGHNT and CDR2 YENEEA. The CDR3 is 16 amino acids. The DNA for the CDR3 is TGTGCCAGCAGCCTAGAAAAGGACAGGGACAATCAGCCCCAGCATTTT. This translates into CASSLEKDRDNQPQHF.

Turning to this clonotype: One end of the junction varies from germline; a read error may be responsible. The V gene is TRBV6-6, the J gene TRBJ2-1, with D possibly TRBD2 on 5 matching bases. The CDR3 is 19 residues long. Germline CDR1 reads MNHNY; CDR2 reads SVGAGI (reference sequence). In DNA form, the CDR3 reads TGTGCCAGCAGTTATACGATTGGAAGCGGAAGACTGACGGGCAATGGGCAGTTCTTC. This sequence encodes CASSYTIGSGRLTGNGQFF.

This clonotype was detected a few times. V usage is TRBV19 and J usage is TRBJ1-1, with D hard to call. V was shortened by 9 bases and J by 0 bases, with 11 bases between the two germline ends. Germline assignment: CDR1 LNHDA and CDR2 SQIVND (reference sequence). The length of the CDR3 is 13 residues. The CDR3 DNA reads TGTGCCAGCGCGTTGCAGATGAACACTGAAGCTTTCTTT. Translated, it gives CASALQMNTEAFF. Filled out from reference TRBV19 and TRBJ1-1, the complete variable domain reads DGGITQSPKYLFRKEGQNVTLSCEQNLNHDAMYWYRQDPGQGLRLIYYSQIVNDFQKGDIAEGYSVSREKKESFPLTVTSAQKNPTAFYLCASALQMNTEAFFGQGTRLTVV.

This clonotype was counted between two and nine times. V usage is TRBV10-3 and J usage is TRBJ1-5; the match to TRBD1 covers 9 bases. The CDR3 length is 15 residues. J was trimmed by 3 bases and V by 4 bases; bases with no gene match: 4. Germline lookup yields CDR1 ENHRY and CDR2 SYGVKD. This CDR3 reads CAISGTGEVNQPQHF. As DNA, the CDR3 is TGTGCCATCAGTGGGACAGGGGAGGTCAATCAGCCCCAGCATTTT.

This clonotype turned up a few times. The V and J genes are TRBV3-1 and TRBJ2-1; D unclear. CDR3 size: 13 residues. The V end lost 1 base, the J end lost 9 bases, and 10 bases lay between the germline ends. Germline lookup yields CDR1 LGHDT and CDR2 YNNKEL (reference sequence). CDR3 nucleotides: TGTGCCAGCAGCCAAGCATCTTACCGTGAGCAGTTCTTC. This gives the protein CASSQASYREQFF.

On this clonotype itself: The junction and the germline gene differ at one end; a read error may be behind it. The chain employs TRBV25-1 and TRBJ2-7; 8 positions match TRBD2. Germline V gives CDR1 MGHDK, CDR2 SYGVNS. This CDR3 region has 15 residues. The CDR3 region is CVSSDSSGFTYEQYF. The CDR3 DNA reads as TGTGTCAGCAGTGATTCTAGCGGGTTCACCTACGAGCAGTACTTC.

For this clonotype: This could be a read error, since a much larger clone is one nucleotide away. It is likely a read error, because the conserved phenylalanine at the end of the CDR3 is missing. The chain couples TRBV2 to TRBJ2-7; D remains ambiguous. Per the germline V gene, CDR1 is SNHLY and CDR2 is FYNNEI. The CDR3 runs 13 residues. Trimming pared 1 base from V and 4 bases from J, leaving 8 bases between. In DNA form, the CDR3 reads TGTGCCAGCAGTGAAGAGAAGGGTTACGAGCAGTACCTC. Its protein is CASSEEKGYEQYL.

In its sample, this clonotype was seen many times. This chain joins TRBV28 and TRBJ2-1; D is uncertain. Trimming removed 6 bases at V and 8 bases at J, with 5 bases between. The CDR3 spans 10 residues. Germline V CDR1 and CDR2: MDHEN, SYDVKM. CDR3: CASRAYEQFF. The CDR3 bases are TGTGCCAGCAGAGCGTATGAGCAGTTCTTC.

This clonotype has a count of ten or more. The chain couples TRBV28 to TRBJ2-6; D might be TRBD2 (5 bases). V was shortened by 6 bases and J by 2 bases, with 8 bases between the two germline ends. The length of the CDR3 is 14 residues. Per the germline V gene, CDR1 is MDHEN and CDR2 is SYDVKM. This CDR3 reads CASREGAGANVLTF. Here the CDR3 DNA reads TGTGCCAGCAGAGAGGGCGCTGGGGCCAACGTCCTGACTTTC.

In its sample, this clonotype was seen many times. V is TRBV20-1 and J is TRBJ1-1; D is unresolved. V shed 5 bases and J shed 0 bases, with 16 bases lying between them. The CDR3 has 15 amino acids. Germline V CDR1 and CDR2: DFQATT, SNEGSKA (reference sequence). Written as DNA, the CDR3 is TGCAGTGCTCCCGTTCTCAAACAGCTGAACACTGAAGCTTTCTTT. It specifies CSAPVLKQLNTEAFF.

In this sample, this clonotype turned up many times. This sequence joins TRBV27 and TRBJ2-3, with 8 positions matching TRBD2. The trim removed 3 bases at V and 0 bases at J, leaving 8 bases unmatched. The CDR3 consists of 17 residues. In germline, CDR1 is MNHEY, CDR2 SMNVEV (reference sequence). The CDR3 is CASSFGGAGVSTDTQYF. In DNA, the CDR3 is TGTGCCAGCAGTTTCGGGGGGGCAGGAGTAAGCACAGATACGCAGTATTTT.

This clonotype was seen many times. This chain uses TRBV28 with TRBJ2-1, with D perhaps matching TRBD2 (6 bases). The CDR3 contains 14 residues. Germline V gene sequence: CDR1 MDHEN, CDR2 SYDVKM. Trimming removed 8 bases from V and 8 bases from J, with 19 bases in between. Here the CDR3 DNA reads TGTGCCAGCTCTGAGGGGAGGAGAAACGATGAGCAGTTCTTC. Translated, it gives CASSEGRRNDEQFF.

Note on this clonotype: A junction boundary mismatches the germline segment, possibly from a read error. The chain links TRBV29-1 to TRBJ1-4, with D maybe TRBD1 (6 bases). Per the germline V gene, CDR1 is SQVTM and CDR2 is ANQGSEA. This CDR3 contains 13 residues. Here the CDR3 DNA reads TGCAGCGTCGGACAGTCAACTAATCAAAAACTGTTTTTT. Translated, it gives CSVGQSTNQKLFF.

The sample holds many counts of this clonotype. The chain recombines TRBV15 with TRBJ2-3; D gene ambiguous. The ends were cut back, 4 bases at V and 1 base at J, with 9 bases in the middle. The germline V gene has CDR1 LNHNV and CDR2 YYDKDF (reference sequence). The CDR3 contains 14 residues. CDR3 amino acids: CATSKLLGTDTQYF. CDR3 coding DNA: TGTGCCACCAGCAAGCTCCTTGGCACAGATACGCAGTATTTT.

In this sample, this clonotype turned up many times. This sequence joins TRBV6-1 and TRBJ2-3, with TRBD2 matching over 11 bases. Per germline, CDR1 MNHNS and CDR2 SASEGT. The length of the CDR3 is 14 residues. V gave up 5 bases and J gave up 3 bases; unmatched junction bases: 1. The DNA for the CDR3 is TGTGCCAGCAGTCGGACTAGCGGGACAGATACGCAGTATTTT. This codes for CASSRTSGTDTQYF.

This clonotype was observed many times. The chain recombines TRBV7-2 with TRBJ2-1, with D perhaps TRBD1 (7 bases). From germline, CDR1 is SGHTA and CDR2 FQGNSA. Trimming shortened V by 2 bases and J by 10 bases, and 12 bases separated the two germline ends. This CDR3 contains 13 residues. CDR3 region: CASSLNRGGEQFF. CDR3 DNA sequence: TGTGCCAGCAGCTTAAACAGGGGAGGCGAGCAGTTCTTC.

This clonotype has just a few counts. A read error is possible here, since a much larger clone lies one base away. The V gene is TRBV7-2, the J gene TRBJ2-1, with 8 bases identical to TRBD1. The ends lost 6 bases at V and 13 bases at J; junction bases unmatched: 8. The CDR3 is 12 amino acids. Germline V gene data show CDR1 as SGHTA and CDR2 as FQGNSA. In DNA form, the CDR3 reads TGTGCCAGCAGAACCCGGACAGGGATTCAGTTCTTC. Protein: CASRTRTGIQFF.

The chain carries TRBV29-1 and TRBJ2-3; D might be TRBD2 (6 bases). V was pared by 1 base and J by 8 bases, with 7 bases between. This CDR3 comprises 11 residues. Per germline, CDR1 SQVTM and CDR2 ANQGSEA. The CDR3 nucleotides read TGCAGCGTTGAAGGGGGACTTACGCAGTATTTT. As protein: CSVEGGLTQYF.